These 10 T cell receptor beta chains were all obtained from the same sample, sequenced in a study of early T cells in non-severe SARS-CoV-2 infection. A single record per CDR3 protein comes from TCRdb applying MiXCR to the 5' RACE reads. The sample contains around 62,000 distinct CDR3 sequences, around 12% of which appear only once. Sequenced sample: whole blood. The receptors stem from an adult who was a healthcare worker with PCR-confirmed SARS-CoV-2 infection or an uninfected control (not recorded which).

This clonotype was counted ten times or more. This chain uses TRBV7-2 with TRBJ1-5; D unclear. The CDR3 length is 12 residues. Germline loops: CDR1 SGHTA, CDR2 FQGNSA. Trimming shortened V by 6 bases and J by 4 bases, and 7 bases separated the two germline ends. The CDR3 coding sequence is TGTGCCAGCAGACTCGGTAATCAGCCCCAGCATTTT. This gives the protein CASRLGNQPQHF.

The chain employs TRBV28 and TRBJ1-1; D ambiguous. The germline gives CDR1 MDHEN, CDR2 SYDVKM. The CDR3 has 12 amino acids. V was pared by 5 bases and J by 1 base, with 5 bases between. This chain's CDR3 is CASSAGNTEAFF. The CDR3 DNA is TGTGCCAGCAGTGCAGGGAACACTGAAGCTTTCTTT.

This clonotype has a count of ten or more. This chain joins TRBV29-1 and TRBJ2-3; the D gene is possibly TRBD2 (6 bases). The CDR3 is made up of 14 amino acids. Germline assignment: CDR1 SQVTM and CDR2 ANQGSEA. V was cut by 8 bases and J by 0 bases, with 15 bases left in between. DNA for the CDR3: TGCAGCTCCCGGGGGAGGTCTAGCACAGATACGCAGTATTTT. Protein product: CSSRGRSSTDTQYF.

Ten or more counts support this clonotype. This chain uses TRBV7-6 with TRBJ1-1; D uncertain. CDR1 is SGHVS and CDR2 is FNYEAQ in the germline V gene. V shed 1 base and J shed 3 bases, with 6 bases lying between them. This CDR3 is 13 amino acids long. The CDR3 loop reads CASSLGRYTEAFF. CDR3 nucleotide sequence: TGTGCCAGCAGCTTAGGGCGCTACACTGAAGCTTTCTTT.

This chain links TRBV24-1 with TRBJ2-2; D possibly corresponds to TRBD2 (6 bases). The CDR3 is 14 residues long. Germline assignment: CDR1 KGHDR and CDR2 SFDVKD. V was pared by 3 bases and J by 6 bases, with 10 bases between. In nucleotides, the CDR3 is TGTGCCACCAGTGATAGTAGCGGTCCCGGGGAGCTGTTTTTT. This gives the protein CATSDSSGPGELFF.

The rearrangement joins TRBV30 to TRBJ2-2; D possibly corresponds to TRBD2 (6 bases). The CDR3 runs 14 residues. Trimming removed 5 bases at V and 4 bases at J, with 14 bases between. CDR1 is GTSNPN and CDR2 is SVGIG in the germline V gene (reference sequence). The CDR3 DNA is TGTGCCTGGGATCCGGCGGGGAGCACCGGGGAGCTGTTTTTT. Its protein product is CAWDPAGSTGELFF.

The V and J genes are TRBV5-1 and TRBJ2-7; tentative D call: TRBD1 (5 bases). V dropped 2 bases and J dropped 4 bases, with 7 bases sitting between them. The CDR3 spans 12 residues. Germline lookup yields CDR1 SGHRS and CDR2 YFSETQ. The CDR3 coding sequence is TGCGCCAGCAGCTTCCAGGGATACGAGCAGTACTTC. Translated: CASSFQGYEQYF.

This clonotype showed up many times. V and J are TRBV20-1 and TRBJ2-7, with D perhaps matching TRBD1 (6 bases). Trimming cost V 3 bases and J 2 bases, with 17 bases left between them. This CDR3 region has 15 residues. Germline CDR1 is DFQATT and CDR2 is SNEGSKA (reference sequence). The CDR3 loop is CSASWGTLNPYEQYF. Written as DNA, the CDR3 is TGCAGTGCTAGTTGGGGGACACTTAACCCCTACGAGCAGTACTTC.

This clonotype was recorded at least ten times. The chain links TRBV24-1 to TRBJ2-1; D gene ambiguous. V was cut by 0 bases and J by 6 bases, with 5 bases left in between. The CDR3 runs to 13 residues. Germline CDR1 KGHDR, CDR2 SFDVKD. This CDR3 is CATSDLLANEQFF. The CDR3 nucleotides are TGTGCCACCAGTGATTTGCTCGCCAATGAGCAGTTCTTC.

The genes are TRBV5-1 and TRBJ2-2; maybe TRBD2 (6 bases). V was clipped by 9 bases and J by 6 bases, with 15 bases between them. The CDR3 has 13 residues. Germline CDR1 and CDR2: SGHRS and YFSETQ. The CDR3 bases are TGCGCCACCAGGACGGGAGAGGCCGGGGAGCTGTTTTTT. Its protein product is CATRTGEAGELFF.